These T cell receptor beta chains were read from a single sample in a study of OX40 agonist ivuxolimab in advanced cancers. The repertoire was sequenced with immunoSEQ multiplex PCR; TCRdb's copy has only in-frame clones and lacks some. The sample comprises around 69,000 clones, roughly nine tenths of which are singletons, and roughly 4% rests with the top ten. The input for sequencing was CD4+ or CD8+ T cells sorted from blood, taken in a trial of the OX40 agonist ivuxolimab. The receptors were gathered from an adult with an advanced solid tumor such as melanoma, head and neck, liver or kidney cancer. CDR3s include the opening cysteine and the closing phenylalanine or tryptophan. D genes are given only for firm matches. Not all rows give a size; the values are once, few, many and, for expanded clones, a class.

d_gene | j_gene | v_gene | abundance | CDR3nt | CDR3aa
TRBD1 | TRBJ1-2 | TRBV6-5 | - | TGTGCCAGCAGTTCCCTCTCGGACAGGGTCCACTATGGCTACACCTTC | CASSSLSDRVHYGYTF
- | TRBJ1-5 | TRBV19 | - | TGTGCCAGTAGCCGGGGGCAGGAAAGAAATCAGCCCCAGCATTTT | CASSRGQERNQPQHF
- | TRBJ1-4 | TRBV7-2 | - | TGTGCCAGCAGCTTAGCTCCAGGGAACCCGATTTTT | CASSLAPGNPIF
- | TRBJ1-4 | TRBV2 | - | TGTGCCAGCAGGATTGGGGGTGAAAAACTGTTTTTT | CASRIGGEKLFF
TRBD1 | TRBJ1-2 | TRBV27 | - | TGTGCCAGCAGGAGGACAGGGGGCGATGGCTACACCTTC | CASRRTGGDGYTF
- | TRBJ1-1 | TRBV6-6 | - | TGTGCCAGCAGTTTCCTCTTGGGTACTGAAGCTTTCTTT | CASSFLLGTEAFF
TRBD2 | TRBJ2-2 | TRBV27 | - | TGTGCCAGCAGGCTCCGACTAGCTGTGCGGGAGCTGTTTTTT | CASRLRLAVRELFF
TRBD1 | TRBJ2-6 | TRBV5-1 | - | TGCGCCAGCAGCTTGGGGGGACAGCACTCTGGGGCCAACGTCCTGACTTTC | CASSLGGQHSGANVLTF
TRBD1 | TRBJ1-4 | TRBV18 | - | TGTGCCAGCTCACTAGGACAGGGTGATGAAAAACTGTTTTTT | CASSLGQGDEKLFF
TRBD2 | TRBJ2-3 | TRBV11-1 | - | TGTGCCAGCAGCGCCCGGAGCGGGAGGACAGATACGCAGTATTTT | CASSARSGRTDTQYF
- | TRBJ1-5 | TRBV7-9 | - | TGTGCCAGCAGTTGGGGCAATCAGCCCCAGCATTTT | CASSWGNQPQHF
- | TRBJ1-4 | TRBV6-5 | - | TGTGCCAGCAGTTACGGTACCCAGGCTAATGAAAAACTGTTTTTT | CASSYGTQANEKLFF
- | TRBJ2-6 | TRBV27 | - | TGTGCCAGCAGTCCTAGTGGCTCTGGGGCCAACGTCCTGACTTTC | CASSPSGSGANVLTF
- | TRBJ1-1 | TRBV5-4 | once | TGTGCCAGCAGCTATGGACCAGGTGAAGCTTTCTTT | CASSYGPGEAFF
TRBD1 | TRBJ1-2 | TRBV6-5 | - | TGTGCCAGCAGTTACTCCGGCAGGGGGCATTATGGCTACACCTTC | CASSYSGRGHYGYTF
- | TRBJ2-5 | TRBV9 | once | TGTGCCAGCAGCGTAGGCGCGTTAGAGACCCAGTACTTC | CASSVGALETQYF
- | TRBJ2-5 | TRBV14 | - | TGTGCCAGCAGCCGTGGACACGTACAAGAGACCCAGTACTTC | CASSRGHVQETQYF
- | TRBJ1-5 | TRBV10-3 | - | TGTGCCATCAGTGATTTGGGGGGTGATCAGCCCCAGCATTTT | CAISDLGGDQPQHF
- | TRBJ1-6 | TRBV28 | - | TGTGCCAGCGACACAGGGAGCTCCTATAATTCACCCCTCCACTTT | CASDTGSSYNSPLHF
- | TRBJ2-3 | TRBV29-1 | - | TGCAGCGTTGACGAACAGGGAGATACGCAGTATTTT | CSVDEQGDTQYF
TRBD2 | TRBJ2-2 | TRBV11-1 | - | TGTGCCAGCAGCTTAGGGCGGGGGGCGAACACCGGGGAGCTGTTTTTT | CASSLGRGANTGELFF
TRBD2 | TRBJ2-1 | TRBV5-4 | - | TGTGCCAGCAGCACCCCCCTAGCGGGAGGTTACAATGAGCAGTTCTTC | CASSTPLAGGYNEQFF
TRBD2 | TRBJ2-1 | TRBV27 | - | TGTGCCAGCCTGGGACTAGGAGGAAGGGTTGAGCAGTTCTTC | CASLGLGGRVEQFF
- | TRBJ2-2 | TRBV5-1 | - | TGCGCCAGCAGCCCCCACAGGGACGCGAGCACCGGGGAGCTGTTTTTT | CASSPHRDASTGELFF
TRBD2 | TRBJ2-3 | TRBV11-3 | once | TGTGCCAGCAGCTTAGGGCTAGCGGGGGCAGATACGCAGTATTTT | CASSLGLAGADTQYF
- | TRBJ2-1 | TRBV2 | - | TGTGCCAGCAGTGAAGGCTGGAGGCCGGAGCAGTTCTTC | CASSEGWRPEQFF
- | TRBJ2-7 | TRBV18 | - | TGTGCCAGCTCCAGGGACTCCTACGAGCAGTACTTC | CASSRDSYEQYF
- | TRBJ1-3 | TRBV5-1 | - | TGCGCCAGCAGCGGTCCGGAGGCGGGAGACACCATATATTTT | CASSGPEAGDTIYF
- | TRBJ2-7 | TRBV28 | - | TGTGCCAGCAGTACTGGCTACGAGCAGTACTTC | CASSTGYEQYF
- | TRBJ2-1 | TRBV7-9 | - | TGTGCCAGCAGCTTAGGATTCAGGGGCAATGAGCAGTTCTTC | CASSLGFRGNEQFF
- | TRBJ1-1 | TRBV6-5 | - | TGTGCCAGCAGTACGGACGAGGGCACTGAAGCTTTCTTT | CASSTDEGTEAFF
TRBD2 | TRBJ2-3 | TRBV18 | once | TGTGCCAGCTCACGGGGAGCGGGAGCTGCAGATACGCAGTATTTT | CASSRGAGAADTQYF
- | TRBJ2-1 | TRBV28 | - | TGTGCCAGCGTTCAAACTTGGGGGAATGAGCAGTTCTTC | CASVQTWGNEQFF
- | TRBJ1-2 | TRBV29-1 | - | TGCAGCGTTGGGGTCGGAGGGACCTATGGCTACACCTTC | CSVGVGGTYGYTF
TRBD1 | TRBJ2-7 | TRBV28 | few | TGTGCCACCGGACAGGGAGCCTACGAGCAGTACTTC | CATGQGAYEQYF
TRBD2 | TRBJ2-7 | TRBV5-4 | - | TGTGCCAGCAGCGTGGGGACTAGTATGTTCTACGAGCAGTACTTC | CASSVGTSMFYEQYF
TRBD1 | TRBJ2-7 | TRBV16 | - | TGTGCCAGCAGCCTCGGACAGGGGGCATACGAGCAGTACTTC | CASSLGQGAYEQYF
TRBD2 | TRBJ2-5 | TRBV10-3 | once | TGTGCCGCTGGGACTAGCTCACAAGAGACCCAGTACTTC | CAAGTSSQETQYF
TRBD2 | TRBJ2-3 | TRBV4-1 | - | TGCGCCAGCAGCCAGGGGGGACTAGCGGGCACAGATACGCAGTATTTT | CASSQGGLAGTDTQYF
TRBD1 | TRBJ1-2 | TRBV9 | - | TGTGCCAGCAGCGCCCAAAGACAGGGGATCTTCGGTGGCTACACCTTC | CASSAQRQGIFGGYTF
TRBD2 | TRBJ2-7 | TRBV11-3 | - | TGTGCCAGCAGCTTAGGAGCGGGAACCTACGAGCAGTACTTC | CASSLGAGTYEQYF
- | TRBJ2-7 | TRBV28 | - | TGTGCCAGCAGCCCTGGCAATTTCTACGAGCAGTACTTC | CASSPGNFYEQYF
TRBD2 | TRBJ2-7 | TRBV7-2 | - | TGTGCCAGCAGCTTTGTACTAGCGGGAGGGCCATTCGAGCAGTACTTC | CASSFVLAGGPFEQYF